The 16 T cell receptor beta chains listed next were all sequenced from one sample in a study of shared clonotypes between healthy human individuals (dated by TCRdb to about 2020). The library was made by the immunoSEQ multiplex PCR assay. Held by TCRdb, this immuneACCESS table contains in-frame sequences only and omits some clones. Under half of the omission traces to an unresolved V gene where checked; the cause of the rest is unknown. The sample records approximately 710,000 clones, 90% of which are singletons. The top ten clones comprise more than 30% of the sample. Sequencing was carried out using memory CD8+ T cells from PBMCs. What this sample's cell subset or site label stands for: CD45RO+ cells pooled with CCR7-negative TemRA cells. Receptor source: a man aged 18 to 29 in good health. Some clones in this sample may be carry-over from other donors' samples.

The CDR3 coding sequence is TGTGCCAGCAGCTTCGGGACAGCGAACGGGGAGCTGTTTTTT. Its translation is CASSFGTANGELFF. This chain joins TRBV7-7 and TRBJ2-2, with TRBD1 identical over 7 bases. CDR3 length equals 14 residues. In germline, CDR1 is SSHAT, CDR2 FNYEAQ (reference sequence). V lost 3 bases, J lost 7 bases, and 5 bases stayed unmatched.

The V call is TRBV4-1, the J call TRBJ1-2, with a tentative D call TRBD1 (5 bases). Germline-derived CDR1 and CDR2 are MGHRA and YSYEKL. V shed 0 bases and J shed 3 bases, with 11 bases lying between them. The CDR3 covers 15 residues. The CDR3 nucleotides are TGCGCCAGCAGCCAAGATCAGGGCAGACACTATGGCTACACCTTC. The encoded protein is CASSQDQGRHYGYTF.

This sequence joins TRBV28 and TRBJ1-1; D gene unclear. V shed 3 bases and J shed 3 bases, with 14 bases lying between them. The germline V gene has CDR1 MDHEN and CDR2 SYDVKM. The CDR3 has 15 amino acids. The CDR3 nucleotides are TGTGCCAGCAGTTTCCGCGGGAGAGGGCACACTGAAGCTTTCTTT. Its protein product is CASSFRGRGHTEAFF.

This clone came up once. The chain carries TRBV5-1 and TRBJ2-3, with TRBD2 identical over 8 bases. Germline loops: CDR1 SGHRS, CDR2 YFSETQ. The trim removed 1 base at V and 6 bases at J, leaving 10 bases unmatched. The CDR3 length is 16 residues. The CDR3 DNA is TGCGCCAGCAGCTTGATGAGCGGGAGTGAAGGGGATACGCAGTATTTT. Protein sequence: CASSLMSGSEGDTQYF.

The V and J genes are TRBV6-1 and TRBJ2-7, with 10 nucleotides matching TRBD2. The V segment lost 2 bases and the J segment 6 bases; nucleotides outside the gene matches: 10. CDR1 is MNHNS and CDR2 is SASEGT in the germline V gene. This CDR3 contains 16 residues. CDR3 nucleotide sequence: TGTGCCAGCAGTGAATGGATAGCGGGAGGCCACGCCGAGCAGTACTTC. Translating it yields CASSEWIAGGHAEQYF.

V and J are TRBV4-3 and TRBJ1-2; D unresolved. CDR3 size: 15 residues. V was pared by 0 bases and J by 0 bases, with 8 bases between. Germline loops: CDR1 LGHNA, CDR2 YSLEER. CDR3 sequence: CASSQDTETNYGYTF. Here the CDR3 DNA reads TGCGCCAGCAGCCAAGATACCGAGACTAACTATGGCTACACCTTC.

The J gene is TRBJ2-5, the V gene TRBV19; 8 positions match TRBD1. CDR3 length: 14 amino acids. With V trimmed by 5 bases and J by 5 bases, 7 bases remained unmatched. Germline loops: CDR1 LNHDA, CDR2 SQIVND (reference sequence). DNA of the CDR3: TGTGCCAGTAGTGTGACAGGGGATTTTGAGACCCAGTACTTC. Amino acid sequence: CASSVTGDFETQYF.

Only one count was recorded for this clone. The DNA of the CDR3 is TGTGCCAGCAGTTTCTACAGTACCTACGAGCAGTACTTC. It translates to CASSFYSTYEQYF. The chain has TRBV28 and TRBJ2-7; D gene ambiguous. Germline CDR1 MDHEN, CDR2 SYDVKM. Trimming cost V 3 bases and J 2 bases, with 8 bases left between them. The CDR3 length is 13 residues.

This clone appeared once. The chain joins TRBV28 to TRBJ2-5; no clear D. V was clipped by 3 bases and J by 4 bases, with 6 bases between them. The CDR3 spans 12 residues. Germline V gene data show CDR1 as MDHEN and CDR2 as SYDVKM. CDR3 sequence: CASSFFSETQYF. The CDR3 region has the DNA TGTGCCAGCAGTTTCTTTTCAGAGACCCAGTACTTC. Variable domain in full (rest from reference TRBV28 and TRBJ2-5): DVKVTQSSRYLVKRTGEKVFLECVQDMDHENMFWYRQDPGLGLRLIYFSYDVKMKEKGDIPEGYSVSREKKERFSLILESASTNQTSMYLCASSFFSETQYFGPGTRLLVL.

The chain uses TRBV6-1 and TRBJ1-1, with D hard to call. Germline V gene lookup returns CDR1 MNHNS and CDR2 SASEGT. Trimming removed 4 bases from V and 11 bases from J, with 14 bases in between. This CDR3 contains 12 residues. The CDR3 bases are TGTGCCAGCAGTGGGTCCCCCGTGGGTGCTTTCTTT. This encodes CASSGSPVGAFF.

The CDR3, as DNA: TGTGCCAGCAGCTTTCGGCCGACAGCAATGAACACTGAAGCTTTCTTT. This translates into CASSFRPTAMNTEAFF. The rearrangement uses TRBV7-8 and TRBJ1-1; possible D gene TRBD1, 5 bases. This CDR3 is built from 16 residues. Trimming took off 3 bases at V and 0 bases at J, with 14 bases between the two ends. CDR1 is SGHVS, CDR2 FQNEAQ, per germline.

The chain combines TRBV5-4 with TRBJ2-7; tentative D call: TRBD2 (7 bases). Germline lookup yields CDR1 SGHNT and CDR2 YYREEE (reference sequence). The V end lost 4 bases, the J end lost 6 bases, and 17 bases lay between the germline ends. This CDR3 is built from 14 residues. The CDR3 nucleotides read TGTGCCAGCAGCCCGATGGGGGGGGCGGGCGAGCAGTACTTC. Amino acid sequence: CASSPMGGAGEQYF.

The V gene is TRBV27, the J gene TRBJ1-2; TRBD1 might be the D (6 bases). Trimming took 1 base from V and 3 from J, leaving 18 bases between them. The length of the CDR3 is 17 residues. In germline, CDR1 is MNHEY, CDR2 SMNVEV (reference sequence). The CDR3 sequence: CASSLLSGGEEDYGYTF. In nucleotides, the CDR3 is TGTGCCAGCAGTTTATTGAGCGGGGGCGAGGAGGACTATGGCTACACCTTC.

The chain has TRBV10-1 and TRBJ1-5, with 8 bases identical to TRBD1. This CDR3 is built from 11 residues. Germline V gives CDR1 WNHNN, CDR2 SYGVQD (reference sequence). Trimming took 9 bases from V and 6 from J; bases not matched to a gene: 1. In nucleotides, the CDR3 is TGCGCCAGGCAGGGGGCTCAGCCCCAGCATTTT. This gives the protein CARQGAQPQHF.

To note about this clone: A junction boundary mismatches the germline segment, possibly from a read error. The chain recombines TRBV7-2 with TRBJ2-3; a possible D gene is TRBD2 (6 bases). CDR1 and CDR2 (germline): SGHTA, FQGNSA. The CDR3 totals 18 residues. CDR3 residues: CASRLVGQGGEKTDTQYF. The CDR3 nucleotides are TGTGCCAGCAGATTAGTGGGGCAGGGCGGGGAGAAAACAGATACGCAGTATTTT.

The chain has TRBV27 and TRBJ2-7; tentatively, D is TRBD1 (6 bases). Trimming removed 5 bases at V and 4 bases at J, with 21 bases between. The CDR3 length is 16 residues. Germline assignment: CDR1 MNHEY and CDR2 SMNVEV (reference sequence). The CDR3 protein is CASSRRGAGVGYEQYF. The DNA for the CDR3 is TGTGCCAGCAGTCGCCGAGGGGCAGGGGTAGGATACGAGCAGTACTTC.